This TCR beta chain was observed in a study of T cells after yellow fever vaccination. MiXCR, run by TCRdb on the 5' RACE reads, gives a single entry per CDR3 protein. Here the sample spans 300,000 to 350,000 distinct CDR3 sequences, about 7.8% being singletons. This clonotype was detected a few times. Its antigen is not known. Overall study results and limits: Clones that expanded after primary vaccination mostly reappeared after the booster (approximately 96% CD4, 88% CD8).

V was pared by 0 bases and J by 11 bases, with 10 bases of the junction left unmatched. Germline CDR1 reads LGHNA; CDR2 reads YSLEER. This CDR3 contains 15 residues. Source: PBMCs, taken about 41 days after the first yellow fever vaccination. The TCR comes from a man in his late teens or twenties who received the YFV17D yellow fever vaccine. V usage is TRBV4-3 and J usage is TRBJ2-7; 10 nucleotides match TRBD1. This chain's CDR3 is CASSQDVGTGDAEYF. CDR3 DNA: TGCGCCAGCAGCCAAGATGTGGGGACAGGGGACGCCGAGTACTTC.